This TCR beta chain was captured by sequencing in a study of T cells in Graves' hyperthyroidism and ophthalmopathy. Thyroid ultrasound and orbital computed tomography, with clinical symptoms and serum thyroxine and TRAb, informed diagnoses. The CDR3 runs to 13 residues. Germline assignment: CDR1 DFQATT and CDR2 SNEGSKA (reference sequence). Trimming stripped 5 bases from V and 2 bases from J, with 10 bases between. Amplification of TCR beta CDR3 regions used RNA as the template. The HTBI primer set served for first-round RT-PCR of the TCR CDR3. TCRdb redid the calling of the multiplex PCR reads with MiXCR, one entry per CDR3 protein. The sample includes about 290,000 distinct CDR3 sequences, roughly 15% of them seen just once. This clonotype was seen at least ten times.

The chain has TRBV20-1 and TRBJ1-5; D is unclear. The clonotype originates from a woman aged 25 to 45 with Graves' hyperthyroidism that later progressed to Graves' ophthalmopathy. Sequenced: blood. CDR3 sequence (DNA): TGCAGTGCTGGCGGCAGCGGCAATCAGCCCCAGCATTTT. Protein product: CSAGGSGNQPQHF.